This TCR beta chain was sequenced during a study of T-cell memory formation after mild COVID-19. Turning to the study itself: Clustering of TCRs was largely donor specific. Study conclusions and caveats: Clones contracting over day 15 to 85 were CD4/CD8 balanced, with later expanders leaning CD4+.

TCRdb used MiXCR to reprocess the 5' RACE reads, holding one entry per CDR3 protein. In the table there are around 370,000 distinct CDR3 sequences, roughly 21% of which are singletons. Trimming removed 5 bases from V and 0 bases from J, with 13 bases in between. CDR1 and CDR2 from the germline V gene are SEHNR and FQNEAQ (reference sequence). The CDR3 has 15 residues. In regard to this clonotype: As yet, its antigen is unknown.

Sequencing input: PBMCs or a T cell subset sorted from them (not recorded which). The receptor was isolated from an adult woman who had mild COVID-19 (a few samples of this study predate the infection). Cell type and time point are not known. The gene calls are TRBV7-9 and TRBJ1-1; D possibly corresponds to TRBD1 (6 bases). The CDR3 protein is CASSQRGGMNTEAFF. Written as DNA, the CDR3 is TGTGCCAGCAGCCAACGAGGGGGGATGAACACTGAAGCTTTCTTT.